Described below is a single T cell receptor beta chain sequence and its context. Its antigen target is currently unknown. Qualities for individual bases were not recorded, and no much larger clone is one base off. Relative to germline, V is 0 bases shorter and J is 14 bases shorter, with 17 bases between their ends. The CDR3 starts with the cysteine, ends with the phenylalanine, and has 13 residues. The read is trimmed to its CDR3 DNA, 39 bases read in frame from base 1. CDR1 and CDR2, per the germline V gene, are SGHDT and YYEEEE. The immunoSEQ Assay, a bias-controlled multiplex PCR, was used to amplify TCRbeta CDR3 regions from genomic DNA. The original methods were these. Nucleated cell counts per sample were estimated from amplification of reference gene primers within the assay. Sequence reads were collapsed and filtered to measure the absolute abundance of every unique TCRbeta CDR3 rearrangement. For each sample, productive Simpson clonality was calculated as the square root of Simpson's diversity index across productive rearrangements. Drawn from immuneACCESS, this table holds only the in-frame rearrangements with V and J called that TCRdb kept. Clones are partly lost; checked studies trace under half to an unresolved V gene and leave the rest unexplained. Clone size and V and J calls were adopted from that table, with D and trimming inferred from the DNA. In all, the sample holds hundreds of thousands of clones, and 75% to 90% of those were seen once. The ten top clones hold roughly 5% of the sample.

Whole blood was collected in K2EDTA tubes by collaborating institutions according to the institutions' own protocols. Collaborator samples were shipped for TCRbeta analysis as frozen whole blood, isolated PBMCs, or DNA extracted from either sample type. The data were taken from a study of blood T cell repertoires in COVID-19 (dated by TCRdb to the early 2020s). With regard to the full study: The collaborator samples originated in the United States, Italy and Spain and spanned the acute and convalescent phases of COVID-19. Sample metadata almost always included a de-identified subject ID, COVID-19 status, age in years and sex. Where available, HLA class I and class II types were taken from metadata supplied by the sample provider and were not determined by assay-based typing. A freely available public database, intended as a resource for researchers studying the immune response to SARS-CoV-2, is where the repertoires were released. Subjects who had been exposed to COVID-19, were actively infected with it, or had recovered from it provided the deeply sampled blood TCRbeta repertoires that made up the dataset. The prospective study material was composed of cDNA or gDNA derived from T cells, B-cell-depleted T cells, or PBMCs. The samples were drawn from the first 160 participants of the ongoing ImmuneRACE study and from over 950 subjects provided by 6 global collaborators. Overall study results and their limits: How much clinical and demographic metadata was included differed by source and by participant, and the metadata was provided uncurated.

This chain joins TRBV5-6 to TRBJ1-2; the D gene is not confidently resolved. The sample comprised peripheral blood. The origin of this receptor is a man aged 35 to 55 with acute or convalescent COVID-19. In nucleotides, the sequence is TGTGCCAGCAGCTTGGAAGAGCCCCAAGAGTCTACCTTC. It translates as CASSLEEPQESTF.